The 31 T cell receptor beta chains below come from one sample, sequenced in a study of post-analysis software for immune sequencing data. Each TCR beta cDNA library carried unique molecular identifiers. From the PCR reads, TCRdb called clonotypes with MiXCR, one entry per CDR3 protein. The sample lists approximately 250,000 distinct CDR3 sequences; 30% to 45% were seen once. What these receptors recognize is not known. Study-wide results and caveats: About five TRBV segments occurring more often in patients than controls included TRBV5-6, TRBV5-1 and TRBV20-1.

The material sequenced was blood. The receptors stem from a girl aged 5 to 17 with multiple sclerosis.

The J gene is TRBJ1-4, the V gene TRBV20-1; perhaps TRBD1 as D (5 bases). The germline V gene has CDR1 DFQATT and CDR2 SNEGSKA (reference sequence). There are 15 residues in the CDR3. V was cut by 3 bases and J by 8 bases, with 19 bases left in between. The CDR3 is CSASDGEGSGEKLFF. CDR3 in DNA: TGCAGTGCTAGCGATGGAGAGGGGTCAGGGGAAAAACTGTTTTTT.

In this sample, this clonotype turned up many times. The chain recombines TRBV29-1 with TRBJ2-1, with a possible D match to TRBD2 (6 bases). This CDR3 region has 11 residues. CDR1 and CDR2 from the germline V gene are SQVTM and ANQGSEA. V was pared by 7 bases and J by 6 bases, with 10 bases between. The CDR3 sequence is CSGGDSNEQFF. The CDR3 nucleotides read TGCAGCGGGGGGGATAGCAATGAGCAGTTCTTC.

This clonotype was seen repeatedly, ten times or more. V gene TRBV6-5 combines with J gene TRBJ2-1, with 11 positions matching TRBD1. From germline, CDR1 is MNHEY and CDR2 SVGAGI. The junction had 12 bases not matched to a gene; V was cut back by 6 bases and J by 8 bases. This CDR3 has 16 amino acids. The CDR3 protein is CASSRPPGQGVYEQFF. The CDR3 DNA reads TGTGCCAGCAGCCGTCCCCCGGGACAGGGGGTGTATGAGCAGTTCTTC.

Details on this clonotype: Just one base apart from a much larger clone, this may be a read error. V is TRBV9 and J is TRBJ2-3, with D perhaps assigned TRBD1 or TRBD2 (5 bases each). CDR1 is SGDLS, CDR2 YYNGEE, per germline. This CDR3 has 13 amino acids. The V end was cut by 7 bases, the J end by 4 bases, with 13 bases between. CDR3: CASSRDPADTQYF. In DNA form, the CDR3 reads TGTGCCAGCTCCCGGGACCCCGCAGATACGCAGTATTTT.

The genes are TRBV29-1 and TRBJ2-3; 10 nucleotides align to TRBD1. The ends lost 7 bases at V and 5 bases at J; junction bases unmatched: 9. The CDR3 covers 14 residues. Germline CDR1 reads SQVTM; CDR2 reads ANQGSEA. The CDR3 is CSGRDRGVGDTQYF. DNA of the CDR3: TGCAGCGGTCGGGACAGGGGAGTCGGAGATACGCAGTATTTT.

A few counts support this clonotype. This may come from a read error, since a much larger clone is one base off. J is TRBJ2-1 and V is TRBV5-1; TRBD1 aligns across 8 bases. The J call may be faulty, since TRBJ2-7 better matches the DNA end. Germline CDR1 and CDR2: SGHRS and YFSETQ. This CDR3 spans 14 amino acids. CDR3 amino acids: CASSGGQGHNEQYF. The CDR3 DNA reads as TGCGCCAGCAGTGGTGGACAGGGCCACAATGAGCAGTACTTC.

In this sample, this clonotype turned up many times. This chain uses TRBV29-1 with TRBJ2-1, with 7 bases that match TRBD2. This CDR3 comprises 14 residues. V lost 5 bases, J lost 1 base, and 5 bases stayed unmatched. Germline V lookup: CDR1 SQVTM, CDR2 ANQGSEA. CDR3 coding DNA: TGCAGCGTTACGCGGCGGGGGTCCTACAATGAGCAGTTCTTC. Its translation: CSVTRRGSYNEQFF.

This clonotype was counted between two and nine times. The chain couples TRBV11-3 to TRBJ2-1; 12 bases are shared with TRBD2. The CDR3 totals 18 residues. CDR1 and CDR2 (germline): SGHNT, YENEEA. Trimming at V came to 1 base and at J to 3 bases, leaving 7 bases not matched to a gene. CDR3 coding DNA: TGTGCCAGCAGCTTAGTAGTGGCTAGCGGGGGGGGCTACAATGAGCAGTTCTTC. It is translated as CASSLVVASGGGYNEQFF.

As to this clonotype: A much more abundant neighbour one base away suggests this may be a read error. The chain combines TRBV7-9 with TRBJ1-1; no clear D gene. V lost 3 bases, J lost 6 bases, and 8 bases lay in between. The CDR3 has 12 amino acids. Germline V gene data show CDR1 as SEHNR and CDR2 as FQNEAQ (reference sequence). CDR3 in amino acids: CASSFRQSEAFF. The CDR3 region has the DNA TGTGCCAGCAGCTTTAGGCAGTCTGAAGCTTTCTTT.

This clonotype appeared a single time. V gene TRBV5-5 combines with J gene TRBJ1-6, with D maybe TRBD1 (6 bases). With 4 bases removed from V and 8 bases from J, the gap between germline ends came to 16 bases. Germline V gene data show CDR1 as SGHKS and CDR2 as YYEKEE (reference sequence). The CDR3 contains 15 residues. CDR3 loop: CASSQVRGLDSPLHF. CDR3 nucleotides: TGTGCCAGCAGCCAGGTCCGGGGGCTAGATTCACCCCTCCACTTT.

This clonotype was seen only a few times. The chain combines TRBV6-4 with TRBJ2-2; TRBD1 agrees at 8 bases. CDR3 length: 13 residues. The germline V gene encodes CDR1 MRHNA and CDR2 SNTAGT. The V segment lost 2 bases and the J segment 14 bases; nucleotides outside the gene matches: 7. CDR3 residues: CASSDPRTGKLFF. Here the CDR3 DNA reads TGTGCCAGCAGTGACCCCCGGACAGGGAAACTGTTTTTT.

This clonotype has at least ten counts. V gene TRBV6-2 or TRBV6-3 combines with J gene TRBJ2-5; 7 bases match TRBD2. CDR3 length equals 16 residues. V lost 5 bases, J lost 5 bases, and 14 bases stayed unmatched. The germline CDR1 and CDR2 sequences are MNHEY and SVGEGT. The CDR3 region is CASSAAGVIGLETQYF. The CDR3 DNA is TGTGCCAGCAGTGCGGCGGGAGTCATAGGTTTGGAGACCCAGTACTTC.

This clonotype was seen ten or more times. The rearrangement joins TRBV29-1 to TRBJ2-3; tentative D call: TRBD1 (6 bases). From germline, CDR1 is SQVTM and CDR2 ANQGSEA. The V end was cut by 2 bases, the J end by 4 bases, with 7 bases between. There are 12 residues in the CDR3. The CDR3 loop is CSVETGPDTQYF. Written as DNA, the CDR3 is TGCAGCGTTGAAACAGGGCCAGATACGCAGTATTTT.

The rearrangement links TRBV10-1 to TRBJ2-1; D gene ambiguous. In germline, CDR1 is WNHNN, CDR2 SYGVQD (reference sequence). This CDR3 is built from 13 residues. V shed 2 bases and J shed 4 bases, with 6 bases lying between them. The CDR3 region has the DNA TGCGCCAGCAGTGAGCTCCAGTACAATGAGCAGTTCTTC. Translated, it gives CASSELQYNEQFF.

This clonotype came up many times. The J gene is TRBJ2-1, the V gene TRBV6-2 or TRBV6-3, with 9 bases identical to TRBD1. Germline V gene lookup returns CDR1 MNHEY and CDR2 SVGEGT. This CDR3 contains 14 residues. J gave up 5 bases and V 2 bases, and 1 base lay outside the gene matches. The CDR3: CASSYGTGNNEQFF. CDR3 DNA sequence: TGTGCCAGCAGTTACGGGACAGGGAACAATGAGCAGTTCTTC.

The gene calls are TRBV5-5 and TRBJ1-6, with D hard to call. V lost 4 bases to trimming and J lost 9 bases, with 23 bases between them. Germline V gene data show CDR1 as SGHKS and CDR2 as YYEKEE (reference sequence). The CDR3 is 17 residues long. CDR3 DNA: TGTGCCAGCAGCCCAGCGGGAAACACCGCTCTCGGTTCACCCCTCCACTTT. The encoded protein is CASSPAGNTALGSPLHF.

The V gene is TRBV25-1, the J gene TRBJ2-5; D is possibly TRBD1 (6 bases). Trimming pared 5 bases from V and 1 base from J, leaving 14 bases between. This CDR3 region has 15 residues. Germline V lookup: CDR1 MGHDK, CDR2 SYGVNS. The CDR3: CASSPTRGSQETQYF. CDR3 DNA sequence: TGTGCCAGCAGTCCTACGAGGGGGTCCCAAGAGACCCAGTACTTC. Full variable domain (remainder filled in from reference TRBV25-1 and TRBJ2-5): EADIYQTPRYLVIGTGKKITLECSQTMGHDKMYWYQQDPGMELHLIHYSYGVNSTEKGDLSSESTVSRIRTEHFPLTLESARPSHTSQYLCASSPTRGSQETQYFGPGTRLLVL.

To note about this clonotype: An end of the junction differs from the germline gene, which may be a read error. The genes are TRBV14 and TRBJ1-3; no reliable D call. The germline CDR1 and CDR2 sequences are SGHDN and FVKESK. CDR3 length equals 14 residues. For the CDR3, the DNA is TGTGCCAGCAGCCCCTGGACGAAGGGAAACACCACATATTTT. It encodes CASSPWTKGNTTYF.

The V call is TRBV12-3 or TRBV12-4, the J call TRBJ1-2; D remains ambiguous. V was trimmed by 3 bases and J by 8 bases, leaving 10 bases between them. This CDR3 contains 12 residues. The CDR3 region is CASSLGPNGYTF. CDR3 in DNA: TGTGCCAGCAGTTTGGGCCCGAACGGCTACACCTTC.

This clonotype was counted only a few times. A much larger clone differs by one base, so this may be a read error. The gene calls are TRBV5-1 and TRBJ2-1; weak D call: TRBD1 (5 bases). CDR1 and CDR2 from the germline V gene are SGHRS and YFSETQ. The CDR3 sequence is 15 residues long. V lost 0 bases, J lost 2 bases, and 9 bases lay in between. CDR3 sequence: CASSLDAGTYNEQFF. CDR3 in DNA: TGCGCCAGCAGCTTGGATGCAGGGACCTACAATGAGCAGTTCTTC.

As to this clonotype: A read error is possible here, since a much larger clone lies one base away. V usage is TRBV6-5 and J usage is TRBJ1-2; D remains ambiguous. Germline assignment: CDR1 MNHEY and CDR2 SVGAGI. Trimming cost V 1 base and J 7 bases, with 13 bases left between them. The CDR3 sequence is 14 residues long. The CDR3 loop is CASSYLPDGGGYTF. The CDR3 DNA sequence: TGTGCCAGCAGTTACTTACCAGACGGTGGTGGCTACACCTTC.

The chain recombines TRBV4-3 with TRBJ1-4, with a possible D match to TRBD1 (5 bases). CDR1 is LGHNA, CDR2 YSLEER, per germline. With 0 bases removed from V and 5 bases from J, the gap between germline ends came to 10 bases. This CDR3 is 15 amino acids long. For the CDR3, the DNA is TGCGCCAGCAGCCAAGATCGGGACGGGAATGAAAAACTGTTTTTT. Its protein is CASSQDRDGNEKLFF.

This chain uses TRBV20-1 with TRBJ2-7; TRBD2 might be the D (6 bases). V lost 6 bases, J lost 5 bases, and 20 bases lay in between. The CDR3 covers 14 residues. Looked up from germline, CDR1 is DFQATT and CDR2 is SNEGSKA (reference sequence). The chain's CDR3 is CSAAPAGRRDEQYF. As DNA, the CDR3 is TGCAGTGCCGCCCCCGCAGGGAGGAGAGACGAGCAGTACTTC.

V and J are TRBV2 and TRBJ2-1; the D gene is possibly TRBD1 (6 bases). The CDR3 runs to 14 residues. Trimming stripped 3 bases from V and 10 bases from J, with 16 bases between. Per the germline V gene, CDR1 is SNHLY and CDR2 is FYNNEI. The CDR3 sequence is CASSDRYRVREQFF. As DNA, the CDR3 is TGTGCCAGCAGTGATAGATACAGGGTCAGGGAGCAGTTCTTC.

This clonotype was recorded at least ten times. The gene calls are TRBV9 and TRBJ1-1; a possible D gene is TRBD1 (6 bases). Trimming stripped 3 bases from V and 7 bases from J, with 16 bases between. Germline CDR1 SGDLS, CDR2 YYNGEE. The CDR3 is made up of 14 amino acids. The CDR3 here is CASSAPGQHIEAFF. CDR3 sequence (DNA): TGTGCCAGCAGCGCGCCGGGACAACATATTGAAGCTTTCTTT. The entire variable domain, with the rest obtained from reference TRBV9 and TRBJ1-1, is as follows: DSGVTQTPKHLITATGQRVTLRCSPRSGDLSVYWYQQSLDQGLQFLIQYYNGEERAKGNILERFSAQQFPDLHSELNLSSLELGDSALYFCASSAPGQHIEAFFGQGTRLTVV.

This clonotype appeared many times. The V call is TRBV7-3, the J call TRBJ2-1; TRBD2 aligns across 14 bases. With V trimmed by 10 bases and J by 5 bases, 16 bases remained unmatched. The germline V gene has CDR1 SGHTA and CDR2 FQGTGA. This CDR3 comprises 18 residues. The CDR3 loop is CATRNGTSGSEDDNEQFF. CDR3 nucleotide sequence: TGTGCCACCCGTAATGGGACTAGCGGGAGTGAAGACGACAATGAGCAGTTCTTC.

This clonotype was seen repeatedly, ten times or more. CDR3 in amino acids: CASSQGGRELQPQHF. Written as DNA, the CDR3 is TGTGCCAGCAGCCAGGGGGGGAGGGAACTTCAGCCCCAGCATTTT. The chain uses TRBV3-1 and TRBJ1-5, with D possibly being TRBD1 (5 bases). Trimming took 3 bases from V and 6 from J, leaving 15 bases between them. The CDR3 has 15 residues. Germline CDR1 and CDR2: LGHDT and YNNKEL (reference sequence).

About this clonotype itself: This could be a read error, since a much larger clone is one nucleotide away. CDR3 nucleotide sequence: TGTGCCAGCAGTCCCTGGAGGACAGGGGGTAACAATGAGCAGGTCTTC. This gives the protein CASSPWRTGGNNEQVF. The gene calls are TRBV2 and TRBJ2-1; the match to TRBD1 covers 10 bases. CDR1 and CDR2 from the germline V gene are SNHLY and FYNNEI. The CDR3 sequence is 16 residues long.

This clonotype appeared a few times. A much larger clone is a single base away; this may be a read error. The chain couples TRBV6-5 to TRBJ2-5, with a possible D match to TRBD1 (5 bases). The CDR3 has 15 residues. The germline CDR1 and CDR2 sequences are MNHEY and SVGAGI. Trimming cost V 6 bases and J 7 bases, with 21 bases left between them. CDR3 sequence reads: CASRPFSSQRGTQYF. The CDR3 DNA reads TGTGCCAGCAGGCCTTTCTCGAGTCAAAGGGGGACCCAGTACTTC.

This chain joins TRBV10-2 and TRBJ1-1; 9 positions agree with TRBD1. This CDR3 has 13 amino acids. The V and J ends lost 6 bases and 8 bases, in that order; junction bases with no gene match: 7. From germline, CDR1 is WSHSY and CDR2 SAAADI. The CDR3 nucleotides are TGCGCCAGCAGGGGGACAGGGTTATCGGAAGCTTTCTTT. It is translated as CASRGTGLSEAFF.

This clonotype was seen at least ten times. V usage is TRBV5-5 and J usage is TRBJ1-4; 7 bases fit TRBD1. This CDR3 is 15 amino acids long. CDR1 is SGHKS, CDR2 YYEKEE, per germline (reference sequence). J gave up 8 bases and V 4 bases, and 11 bases lay outside the gene matches. CDR3: CASSPKGAVREKLFF. CDR3 sequence (DNA): TGTGCCAGCAGCCCGAAGGGGGCGGTAAGAGAAAAACTGTTTTTT. The entire variable domain, with the rest obtained from reference TRBV5-5 and TRBJ1-4, is as follows: DAGVTQSPTHLIKTRGQQVTLRCSPISGHKSVSWYQQVLGQGPQFIFQYYEKEERGRGNFPDRFSARQFPNYSSELNVNALLLGDSALYLCASSPKGAVREKLFFGSGTQLSVL.